One TCR beta chain is described in this entry. These data are taken from a study of blood T cell repertoires in COVID-19. About the research overall: Sample material is recorded as cDNA or gDNA derived from T cells, B-cell-depleted T cells, or PBMCs.

Germline CDR1 is LGHDT and CDR2 is YNNKEL (reference sequence). V trimming: 5 bases; J trimming: 2 bases; junction bases outside the gene matches: 8. The length of the CDR3 is 15 residues. Original processing methods: Reference gene primer amplification in the assay estimated nucleated cell counts. Profiling relied on immunoSEQ multiplex PCR, and the TCRdb table lists in-frame clones only, not all of them. Clone size and V and J calls were adopted from that table, with D and trimming inferred from the DNA. This sample carries 100,000 to 150,000 clones, around nine tenths of them seen once, and the ten largest clones take around 20%.

The sequenced sample consisted of peripheral blood. The clonotype comes from a man between 45 and 60 years old with active or convalescent COVID-19. The chain uses TRBV3-1 (or the pseudogene TRBV3-2) and TRBJ2-7; the match to TRBD2 covers 8 bases. The CDR3 coding sequence is TGTGCCAGCAGCAAACTAGCGGATGGAGCCTACGAGCAGTACTTC. This sequence encodes CASSKLADGAYEQYF.